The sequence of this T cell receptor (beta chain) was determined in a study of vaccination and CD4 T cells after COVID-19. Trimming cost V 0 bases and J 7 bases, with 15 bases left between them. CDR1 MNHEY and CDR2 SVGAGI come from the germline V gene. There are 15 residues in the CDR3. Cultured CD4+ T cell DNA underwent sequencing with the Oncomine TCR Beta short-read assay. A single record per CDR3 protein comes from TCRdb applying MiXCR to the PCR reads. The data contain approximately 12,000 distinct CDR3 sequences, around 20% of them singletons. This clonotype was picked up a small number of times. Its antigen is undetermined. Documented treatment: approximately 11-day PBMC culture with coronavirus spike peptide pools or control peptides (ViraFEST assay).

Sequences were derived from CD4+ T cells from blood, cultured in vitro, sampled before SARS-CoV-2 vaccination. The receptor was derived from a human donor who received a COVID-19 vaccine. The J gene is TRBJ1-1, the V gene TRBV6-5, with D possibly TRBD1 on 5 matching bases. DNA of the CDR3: TGTGCCAGCAGTTACTCTCGCTGGGGGACGGATGAAGCTTTCTTT. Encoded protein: CASSYSRWGTDEAFF.